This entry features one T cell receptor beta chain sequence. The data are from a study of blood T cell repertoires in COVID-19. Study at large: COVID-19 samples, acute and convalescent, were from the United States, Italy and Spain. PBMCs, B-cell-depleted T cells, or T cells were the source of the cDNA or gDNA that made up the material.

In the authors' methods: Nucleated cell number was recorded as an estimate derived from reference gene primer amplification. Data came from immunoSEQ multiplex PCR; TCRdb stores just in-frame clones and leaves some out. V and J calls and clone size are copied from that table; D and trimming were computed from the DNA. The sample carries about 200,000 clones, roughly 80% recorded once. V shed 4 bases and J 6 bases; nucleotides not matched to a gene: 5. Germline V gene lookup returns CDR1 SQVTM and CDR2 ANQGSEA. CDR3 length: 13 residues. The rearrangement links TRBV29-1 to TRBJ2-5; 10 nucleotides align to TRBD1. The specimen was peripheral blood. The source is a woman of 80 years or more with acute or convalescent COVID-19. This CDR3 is CSVGGDRGQTQYF. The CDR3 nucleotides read TGCAGCGTTGGGGGGGACAGGGGACAGACCCAGTACTTC.